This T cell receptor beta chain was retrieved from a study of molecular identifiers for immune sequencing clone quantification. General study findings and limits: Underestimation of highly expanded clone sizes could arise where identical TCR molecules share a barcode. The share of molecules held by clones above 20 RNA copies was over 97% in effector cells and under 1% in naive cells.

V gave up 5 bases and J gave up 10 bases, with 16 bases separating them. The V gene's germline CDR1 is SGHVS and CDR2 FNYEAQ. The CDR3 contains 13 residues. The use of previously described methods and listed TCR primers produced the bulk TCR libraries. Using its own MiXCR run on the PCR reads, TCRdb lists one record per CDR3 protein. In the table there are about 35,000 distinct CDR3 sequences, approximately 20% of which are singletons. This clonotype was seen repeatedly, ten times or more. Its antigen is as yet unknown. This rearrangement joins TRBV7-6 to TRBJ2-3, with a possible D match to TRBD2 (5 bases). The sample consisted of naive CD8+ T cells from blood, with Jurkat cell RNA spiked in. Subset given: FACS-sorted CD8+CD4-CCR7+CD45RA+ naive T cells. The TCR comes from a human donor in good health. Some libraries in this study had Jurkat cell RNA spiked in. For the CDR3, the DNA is TGTGCCAGCAGCAGCGGAGGACTGTCCTCGCAGTATTTT. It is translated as CASSSGGLSSQYF.